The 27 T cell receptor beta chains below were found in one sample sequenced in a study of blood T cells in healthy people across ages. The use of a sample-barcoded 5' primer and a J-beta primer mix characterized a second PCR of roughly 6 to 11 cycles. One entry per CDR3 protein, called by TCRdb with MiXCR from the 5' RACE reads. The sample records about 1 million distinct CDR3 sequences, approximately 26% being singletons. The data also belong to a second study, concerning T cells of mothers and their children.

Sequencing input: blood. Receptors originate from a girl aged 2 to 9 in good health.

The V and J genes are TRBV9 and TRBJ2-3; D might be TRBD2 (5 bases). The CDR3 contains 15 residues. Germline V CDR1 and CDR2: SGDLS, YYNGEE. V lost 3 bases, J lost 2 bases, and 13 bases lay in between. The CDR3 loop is CASSDSGSDTDTQYF. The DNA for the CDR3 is TGTGCCAGCAGCGACAGCGGTTCCGACACAGATACGCAGTATTTT.

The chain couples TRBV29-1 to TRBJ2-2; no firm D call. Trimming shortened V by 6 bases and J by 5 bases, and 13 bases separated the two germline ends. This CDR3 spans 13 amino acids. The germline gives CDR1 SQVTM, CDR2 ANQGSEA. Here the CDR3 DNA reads TGCAGCGTGAAGGGCAGGCTTACCGGGGAGCTGTTTTTT. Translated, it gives CSVKGRLTGELFF.

CDR3 loop: CASSLSGLAGGNRYEQFF. The CDR3 DNA is TGTGCCAGCTCCCTTTCAGGACTAGCGGGGGGGAATAGATATGAGCAGTTCTTC. J is TRBJ2-1 and V is TRBV6-1; 15 bases are a match to TRBD2. Germline assignment: CDR1 MNHNS and CDR2 SASEGT. The CDR3 has 18 amino acids. J was trimmed by 8 bases and V by 8 bases; bases with no gene match: 16.

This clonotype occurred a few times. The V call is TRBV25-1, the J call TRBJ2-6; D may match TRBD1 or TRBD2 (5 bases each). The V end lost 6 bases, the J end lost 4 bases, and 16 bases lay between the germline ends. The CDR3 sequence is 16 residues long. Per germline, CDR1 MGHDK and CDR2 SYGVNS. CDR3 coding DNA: TGTGCCAGCAGAAGCATTCAGGGACCAGGGGCCAACGTCCTGACTTTC. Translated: CASRSIQGPGANVLTF.

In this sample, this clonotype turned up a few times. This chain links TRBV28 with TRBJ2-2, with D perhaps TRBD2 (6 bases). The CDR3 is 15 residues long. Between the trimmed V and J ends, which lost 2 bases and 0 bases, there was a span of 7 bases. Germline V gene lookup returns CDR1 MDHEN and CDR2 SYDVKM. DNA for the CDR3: TGTGCCAGCAGTTTACCGGGGGCGAACACCGGGGAGCTGTTTTTT. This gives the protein CASSLPGANTGELFF.

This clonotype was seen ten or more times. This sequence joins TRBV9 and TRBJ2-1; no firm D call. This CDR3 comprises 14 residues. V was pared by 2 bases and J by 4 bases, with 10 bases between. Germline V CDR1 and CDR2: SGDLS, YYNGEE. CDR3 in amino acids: CASSVNDGYNEQFF. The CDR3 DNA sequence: TGTGCCAGCAGCGTTAACGACGGTTACAATGAGCAGTTCTTC.

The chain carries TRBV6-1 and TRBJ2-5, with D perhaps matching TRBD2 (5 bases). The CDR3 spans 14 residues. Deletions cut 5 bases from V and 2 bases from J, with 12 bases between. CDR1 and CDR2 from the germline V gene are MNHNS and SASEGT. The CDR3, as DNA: TGTGCCAGCAGTATGCGAGGGCCTCAAGAGACCCAGTACTTC. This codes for CASSMRGPQETQYF.

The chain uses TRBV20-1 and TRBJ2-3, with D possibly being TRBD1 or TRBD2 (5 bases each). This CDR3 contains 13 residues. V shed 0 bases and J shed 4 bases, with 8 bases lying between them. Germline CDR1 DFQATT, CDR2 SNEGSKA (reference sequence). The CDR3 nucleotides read TGCAGTGCTAGAGAGGGGACGGCAGATACGCAGTATTTT. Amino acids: CSAREGTADTQYF.

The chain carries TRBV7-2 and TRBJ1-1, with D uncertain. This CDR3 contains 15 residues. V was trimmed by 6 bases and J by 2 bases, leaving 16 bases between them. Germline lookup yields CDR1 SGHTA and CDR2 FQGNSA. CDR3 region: CASSPPGLPNTEAFF. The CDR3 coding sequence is TGTGCCAGCAGTCCCCCAGGACTCCCCAACACTGAAGCTTTCTTT. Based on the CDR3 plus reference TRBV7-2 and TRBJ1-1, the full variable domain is GAGVSQSPSNKVTEKGKDVELRCDPISGHTALYWYRQSLGQGLEFLIYFQGNSAPDKSGLPSDRFSAERTGGSVSTLTIQRTQQEDSAVYLCASSPPGLPNTEAFFGQGTRLTVV.

CDR3 residues: CASSSGVGDEQFF. The CDR3 DNA reads TGTGCCAGCAGTTCGGGGGTCGGTGATGAGCAGTTCTTC. The chain recombines TRBV6-5 with TRBJ2-5; D is perhaps TRBD2 (6 bases). The J call may not be correct, given that the DNA end is closer to TRBJ2-1. The length of the CDR3 is 13 residues. Per germline, CDR1 MNHEY and CDR2 SVGAGI.

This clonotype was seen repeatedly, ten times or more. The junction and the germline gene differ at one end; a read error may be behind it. CDR3 DNA: TGTGCTAGCAGCTTAGGCCCGGTACAAGAGACCCAGTACTTC. Protein: CASSLGPVQETQYF. The chain employs TRBV7-7 and TRBJ2-5; D is uncertain. The germline gives CDR1 SSHAT, CDR2 FNYEAQ (reference sequence). The CDR3 spans 14 residues. The full variable domain, in which reference TRBV7-7 and TRBJ2-5 provide the parts outside the CDR3, is GAGVSQSPRYKVTKRGQDVTLRCDPISSHATLYWYQQALGQGPEFLTYFNYEAQPDKSGLPSDRFSAERPEGSISTLTIQRTEQRDSAMYRCASSLGPVQETQYFGPGTRLLVL.

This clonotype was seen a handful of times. The CDR3 region is CASSSRLAGDSLSSYNEQFF. The CDR3 bases are TGTGCCAGCAGCTCAAGACTAGCGGGGGACTCATTAAGCTCCTACAATGAGCAGTTCTTC. The chain recombines TRBV13 with TRBJ2-1, with TRBD2 matching over 12 bases. Germline CDR1 and CDR2: PRHDT and FYEKMQ (reference sequence). The CDR3 spans 20 residues. With V trimmed by 4 bases and J by 0 bases, 13 bases remained unmatched.

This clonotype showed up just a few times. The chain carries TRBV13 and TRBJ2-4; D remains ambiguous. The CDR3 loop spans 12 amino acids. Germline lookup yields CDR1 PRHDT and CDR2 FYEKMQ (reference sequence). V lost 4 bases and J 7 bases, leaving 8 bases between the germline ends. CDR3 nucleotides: TGTGCCAGCAGCTCCGGACGGAACATTCAGTACTTC. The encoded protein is CASSSGRNIQYF.

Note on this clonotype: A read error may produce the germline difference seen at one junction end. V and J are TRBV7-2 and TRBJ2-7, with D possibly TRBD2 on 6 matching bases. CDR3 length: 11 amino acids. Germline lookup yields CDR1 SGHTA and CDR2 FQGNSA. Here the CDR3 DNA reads TGTGCCTGCAGCCTAGGAGGGGAGCAGTACTTC. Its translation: CACSLGGEQYF.

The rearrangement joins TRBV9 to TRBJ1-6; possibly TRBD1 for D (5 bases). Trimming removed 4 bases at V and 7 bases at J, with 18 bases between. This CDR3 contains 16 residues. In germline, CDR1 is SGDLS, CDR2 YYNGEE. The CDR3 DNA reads TGTGCCAGCAGCATCGAAACTCCGGGACGGAATTCACCCCTCCACTTT. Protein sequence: CASSIETPGRNSPLHF.

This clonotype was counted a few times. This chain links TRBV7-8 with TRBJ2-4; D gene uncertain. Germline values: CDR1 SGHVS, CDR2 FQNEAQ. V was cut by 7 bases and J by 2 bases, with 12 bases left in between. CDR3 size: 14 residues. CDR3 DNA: TGTGCCAGCACCTTGGGTGTATCCAAAAACATTCAGTACTTC. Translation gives CASTLGVSKNIQYF.

CDR3 sequence: CASTSETEQYF. CDR3 coding DNA: TGTGCCAGCACCTCAGAGACAGAGCAGTACTTC. The rearrangement links TRBV10-3 to TRBJ2-7; no definite D call. The CDR3 totals 11 residues. The germline V gene encodes CDR1 ENHRY and CDR2 SYGVKD. With 10 bases removed from V and 7 bases from J, the gap between germline ends came to 14 bases.

DNA for the CDR3: TGCGCCAGCAGCTTGGGGGCTAGCGGGACCCAAGAGACCCAGTACTTC. This translates into CASSLGASGTQETQYF. This chain joins TRBV5-1 and TRBJ2-5, with 9 nucleotides matching TRBD2. CDR3 size: 16 residues. Germline CDR1 and CDR2: SGHRS and YFSETQ. J gave up 1 base and V 0 bases, and 4 bases lay outside the gene matches.

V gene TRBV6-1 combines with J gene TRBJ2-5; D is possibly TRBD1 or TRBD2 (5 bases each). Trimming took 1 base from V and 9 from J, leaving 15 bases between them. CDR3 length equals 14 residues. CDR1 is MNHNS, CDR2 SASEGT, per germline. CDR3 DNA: TGTGCCAGCAGTGAAGATCGGGACGGCGTGTCCCAGTACTTC. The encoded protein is CASSEDRDGVSQYF.

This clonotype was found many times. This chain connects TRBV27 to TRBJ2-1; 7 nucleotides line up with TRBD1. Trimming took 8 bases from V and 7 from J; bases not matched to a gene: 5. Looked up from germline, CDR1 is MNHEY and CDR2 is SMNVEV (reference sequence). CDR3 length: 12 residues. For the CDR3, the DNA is TGTGCCAGCGGCAGGGGGAGAAATGAGCAGTTCTTC. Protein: CASGRGRNEQFF.

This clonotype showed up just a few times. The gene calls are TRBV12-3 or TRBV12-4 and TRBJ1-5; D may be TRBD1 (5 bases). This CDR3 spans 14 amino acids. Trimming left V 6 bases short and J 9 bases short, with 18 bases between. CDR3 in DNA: TGTGCCAGCAGACGGAACCAGGGAAGAGCGCCCCAGCATTTT. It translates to CASRRNQGRAPQHF.

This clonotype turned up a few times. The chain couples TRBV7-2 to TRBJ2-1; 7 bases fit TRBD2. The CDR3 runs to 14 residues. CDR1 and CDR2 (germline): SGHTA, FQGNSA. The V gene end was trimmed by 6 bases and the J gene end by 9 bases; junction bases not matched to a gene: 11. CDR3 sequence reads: CASRFFVGGSEQFF. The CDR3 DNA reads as TGTGCCAGCAGGTTTTTCGTGGGGGGGAGTGAGCAGTTCTTC. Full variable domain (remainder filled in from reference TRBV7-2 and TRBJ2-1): GAGVSQSPSNKVTEKGKDVELRCDPISGHTALYWYRQSLGQGLEFLIYFQGNSAPDKSGLPSDRFSAERTGGSVSTLTIQRTQQEDSAVYLCASRFFVGGSEQFFGPGTRLTVL.

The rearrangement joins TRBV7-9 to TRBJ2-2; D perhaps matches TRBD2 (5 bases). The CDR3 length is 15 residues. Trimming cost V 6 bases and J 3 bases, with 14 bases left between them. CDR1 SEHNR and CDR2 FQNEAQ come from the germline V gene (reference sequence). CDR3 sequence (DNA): TGTGCCAGCAGAACGGACGGGAACCACACCGGGGAGCTGTTTTTT. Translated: CASRTDGNHTGELFF.

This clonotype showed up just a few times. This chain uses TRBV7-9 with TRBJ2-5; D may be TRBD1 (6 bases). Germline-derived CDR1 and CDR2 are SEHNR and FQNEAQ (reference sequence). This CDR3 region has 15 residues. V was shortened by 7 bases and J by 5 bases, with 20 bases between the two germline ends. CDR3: CASIPLSTRGETQYF. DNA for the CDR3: TGTGCCAGCATACCCTTATCGACCAGGGGCGAGACCCAGTACTTC.

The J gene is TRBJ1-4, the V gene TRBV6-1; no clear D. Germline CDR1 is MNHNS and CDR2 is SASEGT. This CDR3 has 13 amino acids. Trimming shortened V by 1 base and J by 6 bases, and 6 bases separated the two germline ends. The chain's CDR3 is CASSEDLDEKLFF. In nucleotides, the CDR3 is TGTGCCAGCAGTGAAGACCTGGATGAAAAACTGTTTTTT.

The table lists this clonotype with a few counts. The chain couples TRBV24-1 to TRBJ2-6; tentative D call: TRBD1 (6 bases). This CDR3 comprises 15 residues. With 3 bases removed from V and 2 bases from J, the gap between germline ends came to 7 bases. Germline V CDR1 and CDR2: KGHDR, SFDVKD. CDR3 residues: CATSDEGAGANVLTF. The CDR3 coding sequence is TGTGCCACCAGTGATGAGGGGGCTGGGGCCAACGTCCTGACTTTC.

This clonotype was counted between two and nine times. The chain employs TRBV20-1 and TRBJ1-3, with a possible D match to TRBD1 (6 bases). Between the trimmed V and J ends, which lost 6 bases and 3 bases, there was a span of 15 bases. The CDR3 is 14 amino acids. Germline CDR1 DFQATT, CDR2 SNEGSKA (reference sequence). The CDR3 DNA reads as TGCAGTGCCGCACAGGGTGGATATGGAAACACCATATATTTT. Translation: CSAAQGGYGNTIYF.